Each of the 26 T cell receptor beta chains below was sequenced from the same sample in a study of cytomegalovirus exposure and HLA in healthy donors. TCRdb's copy holds only in-frame clones and misses some; the assay was immunoSEQ multiplex PCR. The profile shows about 79,000 clones, more than 85% of them singletons. Input material: PBMCs. These receptor sequences come from a woman aged 25 to 39 in good health and CMV-seronegative.

This chain links TRBV5-1 with TRBJ2-7, with unresolved D. The CDR3 has 15 amino acids. Deletions cut 4 bases from V and 0 bases from J, with 14 bases between. The germline V gene encodes CDR1 SGHRS and CDR2 YFSETQ. CDR3 nucleotides: TGCGCCAGCAGCCCCAACCCTTTTAGCTCCTACGAGCAGTACTTC. Amino acid sequence: CASSPNPFSSYEQYF.

In this sample, this clone turned up a few times. V gene TRBV5-1 combines with J gene TRBJ1-1; TRBD1 might be the D (5 bases). The germline V and J ends were trimmed by 0 bases and 5 bases, with 14 bases remaining between them. Germline V gives CDR1 SGHRS, CDR2 YFSETQ. The CDR3 is made up of 15 amino acids. CDR3 coding DNA: TGCGCCAGCAGCTTGGATAGTCCGAAGGGGACTGAAGCTTTCTTT. Translated, it gives CASSLDSPKGTEAFF.

The table lists this clone with a few counts. The gene calls are TRBV6-5 and TRBJ1-2; D ambiguous. V dropped 9 bases and J dropped 4 bases, with 6 bases sitting between them. CDR3 length: 10 residues. Germline CDR1 MNHEY, CDR2 SVGAGI. The CDR3 is CASWSYGYTF. CDR3 DNA: TGTGCCAGTTGGAGCTATGGCTACACCTTC.

The V gene is TRBV5-4, the J gene TRBJ1-6; 7 nucleotides agree with TRBD1. Germline CDR1 is SGHNT and CDR2 is YYREEE (reference sequence). CDR3 length equals 19 residues. V was clipped by 0 bases and J by 4 bases; unmatched bases: 13. CDR3 DNA sequence: TGTGCCAGCAGCTTGGCGGGAGTCCGAGGGGGCGCGTATAATTCACCCCTCCACTTT. It encodes CASSLAGVRGGAYNSPLHF. The full variable domain, completed using reference TRBV5-4 and TRBJ1-6, is ETGVTQSPTHLIKTRGQQVTLRCSSQSGHNTVSWYQQALGQGPQFIFQYYREEENGRGNFPPRFSGLQFPNYSSELNVNALELDDSALYLCASSLAGVRGGAYNSPLHFGNGTRLTVT.

V is TRBV6-5 and J is TRBJ2-7, with 9 bases lining up with TRBD1. CDR1 is MNHEY and CDR2 is SVGAGI in the germline V gene. The J segment lost 4 bases and the V segment lost 6 bases, leaving 7 bases of the junction unmatched. The CDR3 spans 14 residues. Here the CDR3 reads CASRSDRGEYEQYF. Written as DNA, the CDR3 is TGTGCCAGCAGATCAGACAGGGGGGAGTACGAGCAGTACTTC.

The V and J genes are TRBV11-2 and TRBJ1-2, with a tentative D call TRBD1 (6 bases). This CDR3 is built from 16 residues. V lost 2 bases to trimming and J lost 3 bases, with 16 bases between them. Germline V gene sequence: CDR1 SGHAT, CDR2 FQNNGV. Written as DNA, the CDR3 is TGTGCCAGCAGCTTAAGGGGAACAGGGAGGGACTATGGCTACACCTTC. Amino acids: CASSLRGTGRDYGYTF.

The chain couples TRBV28 to TRBJ1-1; 8 bases fit TRBD1. With V trimmed by 5 bases and J by 1 base, 6 bases remained unmatched. Germline assignment: CDR1 MDHEN and CDR2 SYDVKM. The CDR3 runs 15 residues. CDR3 in amino acids: CASSPSQGGNTEAFF. CDR3 sequence (DNA): TGTGCCAGCAGTCCCTCACAGGGGGGGAACACTGAAGCTTTCTTT.

This chain links TRBV6-1 with TRBJ1-2; TRBD1 is a possible D gene (5 bases). The CDR3 has 15 amino acids. Trimming pared 6 bases from V and 5 bases from J, leaving 19 bases between. Germline V CDR1 and CDR2: MNHNS, SASEGT. CDR3 amino acids: CASSEALTGSYGYTF. CDR3 nucleotide sequence: TGTGCCAGCAGCGAGGCTTTAACAGGATCTTATGGCTACACCTTC.

The CDR3 nucleotides are TGTGCCAGCTCACCACGAAGGGAGGACACTGAAGCTTTCTTT. It is translated as CASSPRREDTEAFF. The rearrangement uses TRBV18 and TRBJ1-1; D gene ambiguous. Germline CDR1 is KGHSH and CDR2 is LQKENI. The CDR3 spans 14 residues. The V end lost 1 base, the J end lost 3 bases, and 9 bases lay between the germline ends.

The chain links TRBV5-1 to TRBJ1-1, with TRBD1 matching over 12 bases. CDR3 length: 16 residues. Germline values: CDR1 SGHRS, CDR2 YFSETQ. The V gene end was trimmed by 4 bases and the J gene end by 4 bases; junction bases not matched to a gene: 8. The CDR3 here is CASSMKGQGAGTEAFF. The CDR3 bases are TGCGCCAGCAGCATGAAGGGACAGGGGGCGGGCACTGAAGCTTTCTTT.

The CDR3 nucleotides are TGTGCCAGCTCAGGGGCGCGGGAAGGCATTCAGTACTTC. As protein: CASSGAREGIQYF. This chain uses TRBV18 with TRBJ2-4; possible D gene TRBD2, 6 bases. CDR1 KGHSH and CDR2 LQKENI come from the germline V gene. This CDR3 comprises 13 residues. V gave up 5 bases and J gave up 9 bases, with 14 bases separating them.

The gene calls are TRBV28 and TRBJ2-7; D might be TRBD1 (5 bases). Germline V gene data show CDR1 as MDHEN and CDR2 as SYDVKM. Trimming pared 5 bases from V and 0 bases from J, leaving 14 bases between. The CDR3 sequence is 15 residues long. The CDR3 region has the DNA TGTGCCAGCAGTCAGCAGGGATTAAGCTCCTACGAGCAGTACTTC. As protein: CASSQQGLSSYEQYF. The variable domain in full, completed from reference TRBV28 and TRBJ2-7, reads DVKVTQSSRYLVKRTGEKVFLECVQDMDHENMFWYRQDPGLGLRLIYFSYDVKMKEKGDIPEGYSVSREKKERFSLILESASTNQTSMYLCASSQQGLSSYEQYFGPGTRLTVT.

This rearrangement joins TRBV5-1 to TRBJ1-1, with 9 bases identical to TRBD1. This CDR3 has 16 amino acids. The germline V gene has CDR1 SGHRS and CDR2 YFSETQ. V was pared by 2 bases and J by 1 base, with 6 bases of the junction left unmatched. The CDR3 DNA reads TGCGCCAGCAGCTTCACCACAGGGGGCTCGAACACTGAAGCTTTCTTT. Translation: CASSFTTGGSNTEAFF.

This sequence joins TRBV19 and TRBJ2-1, with 8 bases that match TRBD2. The CDR3 has 15 residues. The V segment lost 3 bases and the J segment 4 bases; nucleotides outside the gene matches: 5. CDR1 is LNHDA and CDR2 is SQIVND in the germline V gene (reference sequence). This CDR3 is CASSISGMDYNEQFF. CDR3 nucleotide sequence: TGTGCCAGTAGTATTAGCGGGATGGATTACAATGAGCAGTTCTTC.

The chain carries TRBV7-8 and TRBJ1-2, with TRBD1 identical over 7 bases. The CDR3 runs to 16 residues. Germline V gives CDR1 SGHVS, CDR2 FQNEAQ. V trimming: 1 base; J trimming: 0 bases; junction bases outside the gene matches: 5. The CDR3 loop is CASSLEGAQTNYGYTF. The CDR3 bases are TGTGCCAGCAGCTTAGAGGGGGCGCAGACTAACTATGGCTACACCTTC. The complete variable domain, with remaining parts taken from reference TRBV7-8 and TRBJ1-2, reads GAGVSQSPRYKVAKRGQDVALRCDPISGHVSLFWYQQALGQGPEFLTYFQNEAQLDKSGLPSDRFFAERPEGSVSTLKIQRTQQEDSAVYLCASSLEGAQTNYGYTFGSGTRLTVV.

This rearrangement joins TRBV29-1 to TRBJ1-2; tentatively, D is TRBD1 (5 bases). Germline CDR1 reads SQVTM; CDR2 reads ANQGSEA. V shed 5 bases and J shed 8 bases, with 18 bases lying between them. This CDR3 spans 13 amino acids. The CDR3 region has the DNA TGCAGCGTTACGACAGCAGCGGGCGTCGGCTACACCTTC. Protein sequence: CSVTTAAGVGYTF.

CDR3 sequence: CASRRTGTTEAFF. In DNA form, the CDR3 reads TGTGCCAGTAGACGGACAGGGACCACTGAAGCTTTCTTT. This chain connects TRBV19 to TRBJ1-1, with TRBD1 identical over 8 bases. The CDR3 sequence is 13 residues long. With V trimmed by 6 bases and J by 4 bases, 4 bases remained unmatched. From germline, CDR1 is LNHDA and CDR2 SQIVND (reference sequence).

The chain uses TRBV4-1 and TRBJ1-1; possible D gene TRBD1, 6 bases. This CDR3 has 17 residues. Trimming took 1 base from V and 1 from J, leaving 16 bases between them. Germline V lookup: CDR1 MGHRA, CDR2 YSYEKL. Here the CDR3 reads CASSQANVRGANTEAFF. The CDR3 coding sequence is TGCGCCAGCAGCCAAGCAAACGTCCGGGGGGCGAACACTGAAGCTTTCTTT.

This rearrangement joins TRBV27 to TRBJ2-1; TRBD2 agrees at 8 bases. The CDR3 consists of 16 residues. Per germline, CDR1 MNHEY and CDR2 SMNVEV (reference sequence). The J segment lost 9 bases and the V segment lost 0 bases, leaving 10 bases of the junction unmatched. The CDR3 bases are TGTGCCAGCAGTTTATCTGGAGCGGGAGTAGGGGGTGAGCAGTTCTTC. Protein sequence: CASSLSGAGVGGEQFF.

The rearrangement joins TRBV9 to TRBJ2-7; D perhaps matches TRBD2 (5 bases). This CDR3 has 15 amino acids. Germline values: CDR1 SGDLS, CDR2 YYNGEE. V lost 1 base, J lost 4 bases, and 15 bases lay in between. CDR3 nucleotides: TGTGCCAGCAGCGTAACTCCAGCGGTTCTATACGAGCAGTACTTC. The encoded protein is CASSVTPAVLYEQYF.

The chain uses TRBV7-6 and TRBJ2-2; D is ambiguous. CDR1 SGHVS and CDR2 FNYEAQ come from the germline V gene. The V end lost 2 bases, the J end lost 4 bases, and 14 bases lay between the germline ends. The CDR3 consists of 16 residues. The chain's CDR3 is CASSLFNSPSTGELFF. In DNA, the CDR3 is TGTGCCAGCAGCTTATTCAACAGCCCGAGCACCGGGGAGCTGTTTTTT.

In its sample, this clone was seen once. This chain uses TRBV28 with TRBJ1-1; D might be TRBD1 (5 bases). The CDR3 runs 17 residues. Germline V lookup: CDR1 MDHEN, CDR2 SYDVKM. The V end was cut by 6 bases, the J end by 0 bases, with 20 bases between. CDR3 residues: CASRLRQSRGMNTEAFF. CDR3 bases: TGTGCCAGCAGACTGAGACAATCACGGGGGATGAACACTGAAGCTTTCTTT.

V usage is TRBV19 and J usage is TRBJ1-1, with D possibly being TRBD1 (6 bases). The germline V and J ends were trimmed by 6 bases and 6 bases, with 14 bases remaining between them. CDR3 length: 13 amino acids. Germline CDR1 LNHDA, CDR2 SQIVND (reference sequence). The CDR3 region has the DNA TGTGCCAGTAGGCAGGGGAAGGGGGCTGAAGCTTTCTTT. Its translation is CASRQGKGAEAFF.

The rearrangement uses TRBV5-4 and TRBJ2-5, with 8 bases aligning to TRBD1. This CDR3 has 17 amino acids. Germline V gene data show CDR1 as SGHNT and CDR2 as YYREEE (reference sequence). V shed 4 bases, J shed 1 base, and the junction held 12 bases outside the gene matches. The CDR3 loop is CASSPPLQGVLQETQYF. DNA of the CDR3: TGTGCCAGCAGCCCACCCCTACAGGGGGTACTCCAAGAGACCCAGTACTTC.

The rearrangement joins TRBV7-9 to TRBJ2-1, with a weak D call TRBD1 (5 bases). Germline CDR1 reads SEHNR; CDR2 reads FQNEAQ (reference sequence). Deletions cut 2 bases from V and 3 bases from J, with 14 bases between. This CDR3 is built from 16 residues. CDR3 bases: TGTGCCAGCAGCTTATTAGGCCAGGGCCACTACAATGAGCAGTTCTTC. This gives the protein CASSLLGQGHYNEQFF.

In its sample, this clone was seen a few times. The V gene is TRBV7-2, the J gene TRBJ1-2; 7 bases match TRBD1. There are 15 residues in the CDR3. Trimming cost V 1 base and J 4 bases; bases outside gene matches: 6. Germline values: CDR1 SGHTA, CDR2 FQGNSA. CDR3 bases: TGTGCCAGCAGCTTAGTCACGACAGGGTCCTATGGCTACACCTTC. Protein sequence: CASSLVTTGSYGYTF.